This T cell receptor beta chain is drawn from a study of beta chain features in type 1 diabetes. Study-wide results and limits: High TCR expression in some cells could lead to their over-representation in cDNA sequencing. Fewer insertions but more deletions were seen at VDJ junctions in type 1 diabetes patients. Shorter templates may be favored by PCR, equally so in patients and controls.

Of the isolated RNA, all was reverse transcribed, and so the sequenced material was expressed TCRB transcripts. Sequencing was performed with immunoSEQ multiplex PCR; in TCRdb, only in-frame clones are kept and a portion is missing. This sample carries fewer than 350,000 clones, roughly a fifth of them seen once, and the ten largest clones take around 0.04%. CDR1 is KGHSH, CDR2 LQKENI, per germline. After removal of 0 bases from V and 4 bases from J, the junction contained 5 bases not matched to a gene. This CDR3 has 15 residues. This clone was seen a handful of times. Its antigen is undetermined. The sequencing input was naive CD4+ T cells from blood. The gene calls are TRBV18 and TRBJ1-2; 7 nucleotides agree with TRBD1. The clonotype comes from a woman under 30 in good health. As DNA, the CDR3 is TGTGCCAGCTCACCACCGACAGGGCGTACCTATGGCTACACCTTC. The encoded protein is CASSPPTGRTYGYTF.